A selection of T cell receptor beta chains follows, all from one sample in a study of blood T cell repertoires in COVID-19. The protocol was immunoSEQ multiplex PCR, while the TCRdb copy is restricted to in-frame clones and leaves out a portion. The sample contains 200,000 to 300,000 clones, roughly four fifths of which appear only once. Input material: peripheral blood. Receptors were obtained from a woman between 70 and 85 years old with acute or convalescent COVID-19. Each CDR3 is given with its conserved first and last residue. The D gene is left open where the match is weak. Size is stated for part of the rows, as once, few or many counts, or as a class when the clone is expanded.

size	length	J	D	V	CDR3	DNA
-	14	TRBJ1-1	-	TRBV19	CASSMLWQNTEAFF	TGTGCCAGTAGTATGTTGTGGCAGAACACTGAAGCTTTCTTT
few	13	TRBJ2-7	-	TRBV5-1	CASSRPGSYEQYF	TGCGCCAGCAGCCGACCAGGGTCCTACGAGCAGTACTTC
-	15	TRBJ1-1	-	TRBV3-1/TRBV3-2	CASSLSGRWGTEAFF	TGTGCCAGCAGCCTGTCAGGGAGGTGGGGCACTGAAGCTTTCTTT
few	14	TRBJ1-6	TRBD1	TRBV30	CAYRPGTGVSPLHF	TGTGCCTACCGCCCCGGGACAGGGGTTTCACCCCTCCACTTT
-	17	TRBJ2-1	TRBD1	TRBV3-1/TRBV3-2	CASSHLMDRVRNDEQFF	TGTGCCAGCAGCCATCTGATGGACAGGGTAAGGAACGATGAGCAGTTCTTC
-	15	TRBJ1-6	-	TRBV2	CASRATGTGASPLHF	TGTGCCAGCAGGGCAACAGGGACCGGAGCTTCACCCCTCCACTTT
-	17	TRBJ2-1	TRBD2	TRBV7-2	CASSLGLAGPRYNEQFF	TGTGCCAGCAGCTTGGGACTAGCGGGGCCAAGATACAATGAGCAGTTCTTC
once	12	TRBJ2-7	TRBD1	TRBV11-2	CASSSRAGTGDF	TGTGCCAGCAGCTCAAGAGCCGGGACAGGGGACTTC
-	14	TRBJ1-2	-	TRBV3-1/TRBV3-2	CASSQDHTAGGYTF	TGTGCCAGCAGCCAAGATCACACGGCGGGTGGCTACACCTTC
once	12	TRBJ1-1	-	TRBV19	CASSVLSKEAFF	TGTGCCAGTAGTGTTCTATCCAAGGAAGCTTTCTTT
-	12	TRBJ1-6	TRBD1	TRBV28	CASTTGGSPLHF	TGTGCCAGCACGACAGGGGGCTCACCCCTCCACTTT
-	14	TRBJ1-2	TRBD1	TRBV28	CASSFSRGRAGYTF	TGTGCCAGCAGTTTTAGCAGGGGGCGCGCGGGCTACACCTTC
-	15	TRBJ1-2	TRBD1	TRBV3-1/TRBV3-2	CASSQMVGTGDGYTF	TGTGCCAGCAGCCAAATGGTTGGGACAGGGGACGGCTACACCTTC
-	11	TRBJ1-2	-	TRBV7-9	CASSSGYGYTF	TGTGCCAGCAGCTCCGGGTATGGCTACACCTTC
-	15	TRBJ2-1	TRBD2	TRBV5-4	CASSLAGLAVNEQFF	TGTGCCAGCAGCTTGGCAGGACTAGCAGTCAATGAGCAGTTCTTC
-	17	TRBJ1-2	TRBD1	TRBV15	CATSSAILTGQVKGYTF	TGTGCCACCAGCAGCGCAATCTTAACCGGACAGGTTAAGGGCTACACCTTC
-	17	TRBJ1-6	-	TRBV27	CASSSWTGSSYNSPLHF	TGTGCCAGCAGTTCCTGGACCGGGAGCTCCTATAATTCACCCCTCCACTTT
few	17	TRBJ1-5	-	TRBV6-1	CASSELGTIDSNQPQHF	TGTGCCAGCAGTGAATTAGGGACAATCGATAGCAATCAGCCCCAGCATTTT
-	15	TRBJ2-3	-	TRBV13	CASSLKGGVGDTQYF	TGTGCCAGCAGCTTAAAAGGCGGGGTTGGTGATACGCAGTATTTT
-	11	TRBJ1-5	-	TRBV20-1	CSATEGQPQHF	TGCAGTGCGACTGAGGGTCAGCCCCAGCATTTT
-	15	TRBJ2-2	-	TRBV5-4	CASSLLQQDTGELFF	TGTGCCAGCAGCTTATTACAGCAGGACACCGGGGAGCTGTTTTTT
-	15	TRBJ1-2	TRBD1	TRBV6-1	CASSEDYSVRGRYTF	TGTGCCAGCAGTGAAGATTACTCGGTCAGGGGGCGCTACACCTTC
-	18	TRBJ2-7	TRBD2	TRBV3-1/TRBV3-2	CASSHPGVAGLSSYEQYF	TGTGCCAGCAGCCACCCCGGGGTAGCGGGGCTATCCTCCTACGAGCAGTACTTC
-	16	TRBJ1-4	-	TRBV19	CASSPRTTSTNEKLFF	TGTGCCAGTAGCCCGCGGACAACATCAACTAATGAAAAACTGTTTTTT
-	15	TRBJ1-6	-	TRBV7-2	CASSFGGTYNSPLHF	TGTGCCAGCAGCTTCGGGGGGACCTATAATTCACCCCTCCACTTT
once	12	TRBJ2-5	-	TRBV5-1	CASSLGEETQYF	TGCGCCAGCAGCTTGGGGGAGGAGACCCAGTACTTC
-	12	TRBJ2-7	-	TRBV18	CASSPAGGEQYF	TGTGCCAGCTCACCAGCCGGGGGCGAGCAGTACTTC
-	15	TRBJ2-1	TRBD1	TRBV5-1	CASSPMTGVVHEQFF	TGCGCCAGCAGCCCGATGACAGGGGTTGTCCATGAGCAGTTCTTC
-	15	TRBJ2-7	-	TRBV6-2/TRBV6-3	CASSQPRVLTYEQYF	TGTGCCAGCAGTCAACCCAGGGTATTGACCTACGAGCAGTACTTC
-	16	TRBJ2-2	-	TRBV5-4	CASSPRGGDNTGELFF	TGTGCCAGTTCCCCGCGGGGTGGGGACAACACCGGGGAGCTGTTTTTT
-	16	TRBJ1-2	TRBD1	TRBV19	CASSIGTGGSGYGYTF	TGTGCCAGTAGTATAGGGACAGGGGGTTCGGGCTATGGCTACACCTTC
few	14	TRBJ1-1	-	TRBV11-2	CASSPSRGRTEAFF	TGTGCCAGCAGCCCTTCCAGGGGCAGGACTGAAGCTTTCTTT
-	17	TRBJ2-7	TRBD2	TRBV5-1	CASSPTTSGGRLGEQYF	TGCGCCAGCAGCCCGACTACTAGCGGGGGCCGGCTAGGCGAGCAGTACTTC
-	14	TRBJ2-4	-	TRBV7-2	CASSFSSAKNIQYF	TGTGCCAGCAGCTTTAGTTCAGCCAAAAACATTCAGTACTTC
-	16	TRBJ1-1	-	TRBV28	CASSLAPGVRNTEAFF	TGTGCCAGCAGTTTGGCGCCAGGGGTTCGGAACACTGAAGCTTTCTTT
once	14	TRBJ1-1	-	TRBV28	CASSPGKVNTEAFF	TGTGCCAGCAGTCCGGGAAAGGTGAACACTGAAGCTTTCTTT
-	15	TRBJ1-1	-	TRBV19	CASSIGSVGNTEAFF	TGTGCCAGTAGTATAGGAAGCGTTGGTAACACTGAAGCTTTCTTT
once	13	TRBJ1-1	-	TRBV10-1	CASSGGRDTEAFF	TGCGCCAGCAGTGGGGGCAGGGACACTGAAGCTTTCTTT
few	14	TRBJ1-6	-	TRBV7-9	CASSPMGQGFTLHF	TGTGCCAGCAGCCCAATGGGACAAGGGTTCACCCTCCACTTT
-	15	TRBJ2-3	TRBD1	TRBV5-1	CASSLVGTGVDTQYF	TGCGCCAGCAGCTTGGTGGGGACAGGGGTCGATACGCAGTATTTT
few	16	TRBJ2-7	TRBD1	TRBV4-1	CASSQVPGQGIYEQYF	TGCGCCAGCAGCCAAGTACCGGGACAGGGGATCTACGAGCAGTACTTC
-	17	TRBJ1-1	-	TRBV4-3	CASSQDLVRRVNTEAFF	TGCGCCAGCAGCCAAGATCTGGTTCGGAGAGTGAACACTGAAGCTTTCTTT
-	15	TRBJ1-6	-	TRBV19	CASTSTGLGNSPLHF	TGTGCCAGTACCAGCACAGGGTTAGGGAATTCACCCCTCCACTTT
-	15	TRBJ1-4	TRBD1	TRBV9	CASSVGGQGGEKLFF	TGTGCCAGCAGCGTAGGGGGACAGGGTGGTGAAAAACTGTTTTTT
-	13	TRBJ1-5	TRBD1	TRBV6-5	CASRQGGNQPQHF	TGTGCCAGCAGACAGGGGGGCAATCAGCCCCAGCATTTT
-	15	TRBJ2-1	TRBD1	TRBV27	CASSPPGQVAHEQFF	TGTGCCAGCAGTCCCCCGGGACAGGTGGCACATGAGCAGTTCTTC
-	12	TRBJ1-2	TRBD1	TRBV18	CASSPLTGAHTF	TGTGCCAGCTCACCACTCACAGGGGCCCACACCTTC
few	17	TRBJ1-3	TRBD1	TRBV4-1	CASSQLQGALTGNTIYF	TGCGCCAGCAGCCAACTACAGGGGGCTCTTACCGGAAACACCATATATTTT
-	15	TRBJ2-3	TRBD2	TRBV9	CASSLQRGSTDTQYF	TGTGCCAGCAGCTTACAGCGGGGGAGCACAGATACGCAGTATTTT
-	16	TRBJ1-6	-	TRBV3-1/TRBV3-2	CASSQERTAYNSPLHF	TGTGCCAGCAGCCAAGAAAGGACAGCTTATAATTCACCCCTCCACTTT
-	13	TRBJ1-1	TRBD1	TRBV5-1	CASSEDRAWGAFF	TGCGCCAGCAGCGAAGACAGGGCCTGGGGAGCTTTCTTT
-	16	TRBJ2-1	TRBD2	TRBV3-1/TRBV3-2	CASSPLLAGTYNEQFF	TGTGCCAGCAGCCCGCTACTAGCGGGAACCTACAATGAGCAGTTCTTC
once	16	TRBJ2-2	-	TRBV28	CASSLTPWGDTGELFF	TGTGCCAGCAGTTTAACGCCGTGGGGCGACACCGGGGAGCTGTTTTTT
-	11	TRBJ1-2	-	TRBV19	CASSLLYGYTF	TGTGCCAGTAGTTTACTCTATGGCTACACCTTC
-	13	TRBJ2-7	-	TRBV7-2	CASSSRGSYEQYF	TGTGCCAGCAGCTCCCGGGGTTCCTACGAGCAGTACTTC
-	12	TRBJ1-1	-	TRBV30	CAWSPQGIEAFF	TGTGCCTGGAGCCCACAGGGAATTGAAGCTTTCTTT
-	15	TRBJ2-7	TRBD2	TRBV6-1	CASSEVSGGTYEQYF	TGTGCCAGCAGTGAAGTGTCGGGGGGGACCTACGAGCAGTACTTC
-	15	TRBJ1-1	-	TRBV6-5	CASSYSWQGNTEAFF	TGTGCCAGCAGTTACTCTTGGCAGGGGAACACTGAAGCTTTCTTT